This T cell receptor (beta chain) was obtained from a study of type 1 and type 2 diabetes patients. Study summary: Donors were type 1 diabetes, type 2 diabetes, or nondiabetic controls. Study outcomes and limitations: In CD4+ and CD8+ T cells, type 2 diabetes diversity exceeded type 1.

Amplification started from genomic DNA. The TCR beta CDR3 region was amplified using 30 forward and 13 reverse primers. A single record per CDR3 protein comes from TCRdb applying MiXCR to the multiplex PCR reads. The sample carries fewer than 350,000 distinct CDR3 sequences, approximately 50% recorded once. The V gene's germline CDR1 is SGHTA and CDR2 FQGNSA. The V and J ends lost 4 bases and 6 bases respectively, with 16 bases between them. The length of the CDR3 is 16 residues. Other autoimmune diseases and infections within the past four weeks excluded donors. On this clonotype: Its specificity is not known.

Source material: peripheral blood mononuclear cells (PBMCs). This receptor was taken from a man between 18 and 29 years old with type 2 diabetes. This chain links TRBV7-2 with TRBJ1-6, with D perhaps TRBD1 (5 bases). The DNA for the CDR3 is TGTGCCAGCAGCTCGCGGGGGGGGGGTCTTAATTCACCCCTCCACTTT. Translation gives CASSSRGGGLNSPLHF.